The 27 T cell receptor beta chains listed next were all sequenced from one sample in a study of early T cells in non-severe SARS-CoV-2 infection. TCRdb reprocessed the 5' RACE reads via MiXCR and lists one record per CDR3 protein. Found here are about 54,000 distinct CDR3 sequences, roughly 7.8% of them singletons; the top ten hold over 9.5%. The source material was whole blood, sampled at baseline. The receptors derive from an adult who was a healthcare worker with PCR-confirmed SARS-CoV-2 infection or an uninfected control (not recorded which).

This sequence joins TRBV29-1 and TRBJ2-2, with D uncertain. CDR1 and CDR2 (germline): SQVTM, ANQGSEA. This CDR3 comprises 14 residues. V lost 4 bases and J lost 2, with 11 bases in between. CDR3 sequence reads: CSVAGRLNTGELFF. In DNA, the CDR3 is TGCAGCGTTGCTGGGCGGCTTAACACCGGGGAGCTGTTTTTT.

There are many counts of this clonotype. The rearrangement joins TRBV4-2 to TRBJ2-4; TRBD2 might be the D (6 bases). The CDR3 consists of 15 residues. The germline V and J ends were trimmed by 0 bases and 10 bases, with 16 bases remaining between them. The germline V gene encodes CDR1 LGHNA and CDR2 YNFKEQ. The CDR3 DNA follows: TGTGCCAGCAGCCAAGATGGAGGGGACCCGAGAATTCAGTACTTC. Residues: CASSQDGGDPRIQYF.

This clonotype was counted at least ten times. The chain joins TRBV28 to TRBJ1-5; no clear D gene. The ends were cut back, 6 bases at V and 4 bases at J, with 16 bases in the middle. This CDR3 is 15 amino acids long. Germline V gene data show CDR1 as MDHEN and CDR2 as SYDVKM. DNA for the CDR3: TGTGCCAGCAGAAACACCTTCCCTGAAAATCAGCCCCAGCATTTT. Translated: CASRNTFPENQPQHF. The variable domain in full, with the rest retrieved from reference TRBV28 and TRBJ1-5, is DVKVTQSSRYLVKRTGEKVFLECVQDMDHENMFWYRQDPGLGLRLIYFSYDVKMKEKGDIPEGYSVSREKKERFSLILESASTNQTSMYLCASRNTFPENQPQHFGDGTRLSIL.

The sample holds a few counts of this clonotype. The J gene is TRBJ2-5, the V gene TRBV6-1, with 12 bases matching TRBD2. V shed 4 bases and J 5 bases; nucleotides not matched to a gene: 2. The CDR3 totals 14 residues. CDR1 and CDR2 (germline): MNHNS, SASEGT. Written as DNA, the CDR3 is TGTGCCAGCAGTGGAGGACTAGCGGGGGAGACCCAGTACTTC. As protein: CASSGGLAGETQYF.

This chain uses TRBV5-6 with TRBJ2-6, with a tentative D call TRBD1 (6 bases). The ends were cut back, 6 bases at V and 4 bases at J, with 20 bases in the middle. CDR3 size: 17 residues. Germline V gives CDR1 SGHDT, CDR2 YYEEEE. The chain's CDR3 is CASNQYVGALGANVLTF. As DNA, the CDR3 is TGTGCCAGCAACCAATACGTGGGGGCGCTCGGGGCCAACGTCCTGACTTTC.

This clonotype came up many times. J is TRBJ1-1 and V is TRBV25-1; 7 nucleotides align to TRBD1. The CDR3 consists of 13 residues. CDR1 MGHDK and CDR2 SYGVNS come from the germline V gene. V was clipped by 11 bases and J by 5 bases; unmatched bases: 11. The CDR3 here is CAAKKQGRTEAFF. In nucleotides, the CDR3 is TGTGCCGCCAAAAAACAGGGGAGAACTGAAGCTTTCTTT. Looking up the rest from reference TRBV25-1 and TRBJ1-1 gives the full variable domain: EADIYQTPRYLVIGTGKKITLECSQTMGHDKMYWYQQDPGMELHLIHYSYGVNSTEKGDLSSESTVSRIRTEHFPLTLESARPSHTSQYLCAAKKQGRTEAFFGQGTRLTVV.

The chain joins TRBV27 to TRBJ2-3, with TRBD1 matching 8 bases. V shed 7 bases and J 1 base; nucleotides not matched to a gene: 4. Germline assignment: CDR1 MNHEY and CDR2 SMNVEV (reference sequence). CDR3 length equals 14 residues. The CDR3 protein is CASTTGVGTDTQYF. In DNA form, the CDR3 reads TGTGCCAGCACGACAGGGGTCGGCACAGATACGCAGTATTTT.

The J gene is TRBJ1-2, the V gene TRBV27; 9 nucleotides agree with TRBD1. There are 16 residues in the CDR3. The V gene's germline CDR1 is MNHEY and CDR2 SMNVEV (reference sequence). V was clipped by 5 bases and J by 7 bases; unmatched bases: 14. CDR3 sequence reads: CASSAGTGYSLGGYTF. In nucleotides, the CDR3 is TGTGCCAGCAGTGCCGGGACAGGGTATTCTTTGGGTGGCTACACCTTC.

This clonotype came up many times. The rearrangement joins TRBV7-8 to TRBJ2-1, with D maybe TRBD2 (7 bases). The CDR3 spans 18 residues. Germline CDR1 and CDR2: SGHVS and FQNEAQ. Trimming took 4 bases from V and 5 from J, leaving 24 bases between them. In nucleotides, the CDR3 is TGTGCCAGCAGCTATGGGATACCGGGACGGCGGGGGCACAATGAGCAGTTCTTC. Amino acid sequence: CASSYGIPGRRGHNEQFF.

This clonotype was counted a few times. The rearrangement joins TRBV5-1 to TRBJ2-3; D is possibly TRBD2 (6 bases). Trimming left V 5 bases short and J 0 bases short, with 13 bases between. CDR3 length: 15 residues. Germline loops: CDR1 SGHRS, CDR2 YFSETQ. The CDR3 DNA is TGCGCCAGCAGTAATGACGGGGGAAGCACAGATACGCAGTATTTT. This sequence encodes CASSNDGGSTDTQYF.

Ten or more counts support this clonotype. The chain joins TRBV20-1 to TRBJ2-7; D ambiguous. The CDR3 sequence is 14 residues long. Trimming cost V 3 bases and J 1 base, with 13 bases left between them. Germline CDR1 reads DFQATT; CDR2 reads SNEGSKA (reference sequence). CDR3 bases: TGCAGTGCTAGGTCGTTTGACGGGTCCTACGAGCAGTACTTC. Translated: CSARSFDGSYEQYF.

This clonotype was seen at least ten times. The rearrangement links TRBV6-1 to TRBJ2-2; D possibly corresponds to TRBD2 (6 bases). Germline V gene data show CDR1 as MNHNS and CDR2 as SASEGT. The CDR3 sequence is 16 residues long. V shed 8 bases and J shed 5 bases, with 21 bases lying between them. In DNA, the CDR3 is TGTGCCAGCCGGAGGGGTCGGGCAGATCGGACCGGGGAGCTGTTTTTT. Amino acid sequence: CASRRGRADRTGELFF.

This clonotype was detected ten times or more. CDR3 in amino acids: CASSHNPATSGRDTQYF. CDR3 DNA sequence: TGCGCCAGCAGCCACAACCCCGCCACTAGCGGGAGGGACACGCAGTATTTT. This chain connects TRBV4-1 to TRBJ2-3, with TRBD2 identical over 13 bases. V shed 3 bases and J 9 bases; nucleotides not matched to a gene: 12. Germline V gives CDR1 MGHRA, CDR2 YSYEKL. The CDR3 totals 17 residues.

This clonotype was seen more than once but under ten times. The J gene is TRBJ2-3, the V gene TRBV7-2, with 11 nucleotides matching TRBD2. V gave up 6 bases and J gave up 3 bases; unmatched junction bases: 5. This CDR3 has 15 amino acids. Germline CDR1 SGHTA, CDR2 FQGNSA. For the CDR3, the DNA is TGTGCCAGCAGAGATAGCGGGAGGGCGACAGATACGCAGTATTTT. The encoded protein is CASRDSGRATDTQYF. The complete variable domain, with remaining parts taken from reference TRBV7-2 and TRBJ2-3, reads GAGVSQSPSNKVTEKGKDVELRCDPISGHTALYWYRQSLGQGLEFLIYFQGNSAPDKSGLPSDRFSAERTGGSVSTLTIQRTQQEDSAVYLCASRDSGRATDTQYFGPGTRLTVL.

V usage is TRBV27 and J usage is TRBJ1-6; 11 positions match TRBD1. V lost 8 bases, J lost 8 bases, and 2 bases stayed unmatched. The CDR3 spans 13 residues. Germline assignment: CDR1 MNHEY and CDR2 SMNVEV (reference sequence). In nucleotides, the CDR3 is TGTGCCAGCGGACAGGGGGCTTATTCACCCCTCCACTTT. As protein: CASGQGAYSPLHF.

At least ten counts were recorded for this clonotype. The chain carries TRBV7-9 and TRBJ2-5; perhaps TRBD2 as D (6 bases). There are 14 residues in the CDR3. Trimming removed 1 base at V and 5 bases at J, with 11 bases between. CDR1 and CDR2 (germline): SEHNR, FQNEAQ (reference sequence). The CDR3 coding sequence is TGTGCCAGCAGCTTAGGACTAGAGCTGGAGACCCAGTACTTC. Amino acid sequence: CASSLGLELETQYF.

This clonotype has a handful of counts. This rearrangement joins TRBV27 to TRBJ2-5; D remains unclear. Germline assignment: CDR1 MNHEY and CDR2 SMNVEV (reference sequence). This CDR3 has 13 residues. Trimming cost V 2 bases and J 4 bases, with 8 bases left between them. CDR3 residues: CASSLGRTETQYF. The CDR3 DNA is TGTGCCAGCAGTTTAGGACGCACAGAGACCCAGTACTTC.

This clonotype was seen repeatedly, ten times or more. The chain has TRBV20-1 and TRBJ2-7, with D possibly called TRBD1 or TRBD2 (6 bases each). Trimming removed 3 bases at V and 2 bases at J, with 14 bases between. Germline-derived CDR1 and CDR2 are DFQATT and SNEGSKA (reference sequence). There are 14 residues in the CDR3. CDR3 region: CSASGGGLTYEQYF. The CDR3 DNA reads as TGCAGTGCTAGCGGGGGCGGGCTCACCTACGAGCAGTACTTC.

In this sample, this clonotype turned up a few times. The CDR3 DNA reads TGCGCCAGCAGCCAAGGGGGACAGTCGACTGGAAACACCATATATTTT. Encoded protein: CASSQGGQSTGNTIYF. This rearrangement joins TRBV4-3 to TRBJ1-3; TRBD1 agrees at 7 bases. There are 16 residues in the CDR3. Trimming removed 1 base from V and 2 bases from J; junction bases left unmatched: 5. Germline V CDR1 and CDR2: LGHNA, YSLEER.

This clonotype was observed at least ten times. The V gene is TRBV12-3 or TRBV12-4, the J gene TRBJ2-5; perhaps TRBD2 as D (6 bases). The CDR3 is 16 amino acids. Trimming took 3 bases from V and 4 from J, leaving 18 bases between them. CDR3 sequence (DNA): TGTGCCAGCAGTTTGATATGGGGTTTCGGGGGAGAGACCCAGTACTTC. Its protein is CASSLIWGFGGETQYF.

CDR3 protein: CASSQGGVLGDGYTF. Here the CDR3 DNA reads TGTGCCAGCAGCCAAGGAGGTGTCTTGGGTGATGGCTACACCTTC. The V call is TRBV3-1, the J call TRBJ1-2, with no clear D. V dropped 1 base and J dropped 6 bases, with 15 bases sitting between them. The CDR3 totals 15 residues. CDR1 is LGHDT and CDR2 is YNNKEL in the germline V gene (reference sequence).

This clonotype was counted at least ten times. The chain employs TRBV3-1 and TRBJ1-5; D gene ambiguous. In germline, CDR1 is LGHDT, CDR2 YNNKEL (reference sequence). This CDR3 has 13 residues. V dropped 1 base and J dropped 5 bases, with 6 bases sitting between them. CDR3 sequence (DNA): TGTGCCAGCAGCCAAGGCGGGGATCAGCCCCAGCATTTT. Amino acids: CASSQGGDQPQHF.

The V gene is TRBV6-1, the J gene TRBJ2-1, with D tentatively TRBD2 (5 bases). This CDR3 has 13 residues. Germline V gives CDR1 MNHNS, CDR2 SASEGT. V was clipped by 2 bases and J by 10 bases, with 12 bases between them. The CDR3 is CASSEQLEGEQFF. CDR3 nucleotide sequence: TGTGCCAGCAGTGAACAACTAGAAGGCGAGCAGTTCTTC.

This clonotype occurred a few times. CDR3 sequence: CASSQVQVFGNTEAFF. For the CDR3, the DNA is TGTGCCAGCAGCCAAGTTCAGGTATTCGGGAACACTGAAGCTTTCTTT. The V gene is TRBV3-1, the J gene TRBJ1-1; D uncertain. CDR3 length: 16 residues. The V and J ends lost 1 base and 1 base respectively, with 13 bases between them. CDR1 and CDR2 from the germline V gene are LGHDT and YNNKEL (reference sequence).

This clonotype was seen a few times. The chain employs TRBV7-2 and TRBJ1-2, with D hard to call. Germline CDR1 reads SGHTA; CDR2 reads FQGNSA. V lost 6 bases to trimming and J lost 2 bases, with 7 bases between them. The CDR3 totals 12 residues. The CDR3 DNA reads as TGTGCCAGCAGTGCCAAGAACTATGGCTACACCTTC. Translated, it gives CASSAKNYGYTF.

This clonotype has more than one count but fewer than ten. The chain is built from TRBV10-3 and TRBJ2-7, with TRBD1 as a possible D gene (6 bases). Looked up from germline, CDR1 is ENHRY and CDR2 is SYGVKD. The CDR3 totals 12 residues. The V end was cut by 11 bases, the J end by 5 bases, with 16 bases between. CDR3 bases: TGTGCCCACCGCAGGGGTTCGGACGAGCAGTACTTC. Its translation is CAHRRGSDEQYF.

In nucleotides, the CDR3 is TGTGCCAGCAGCCCCCCGGGACTAGCGGGAGGAGATACGCAGTATTTT. This gives the protein CASSPPGLAGGDTQYF. J is TRBJ2-3 and V is TRBV6-6; 15 nucleotides align to TRBD2. Trimming at V came to 6 bases and at J to 5 bases, leaving 6 bases not matched to a gene. Germline V gives CDR1 MNHNY, CDR2 SVGAGI (reference sequence). The CDR3 totals 16 residues.